These T cell receptor beta chains were read from a single sample in a study of blood T cell repertoires in COVID-19. Clones were read by immunoSEQ multiplex PCR, and TCRdb kept only the in-frame ones, dropping some. Of roughly 410,000 clones in the sample, about 89% were seen once. The sequenced sample consisted of peripheral blood. All receptors derive from an older woman with COVID-19, enrolled during active disease. Each CDR3 is given with its conserved first and last residue. Each record gives: D gene, clone size, J gene, V gene, CDR3 protein, CDR3 DNA. D genes are given only for firm matches. Some rows mark clone size as missing; the rest say once, few, many or name a class of expanded clone.

TRBD1,-,TRBJ2-5,TRBV11-2,CASSSSTGHQTQYF,TGTGCCAGCAGCTCTTCGACAGGGCACCAGACCCAGTACTTC
-,-,TRBJ1-2,TRBV28,CASSSSLYGYTF,TGTGCCAGCAGTTCCTCCCTGTATGGCTACACCTTC
TRBD2,-,TRBJ2-2,TRBV7-2,CASSLDRAGGTGELFF,TGTGCCAGCAGCTTAGACCGGGCGGGGGGCACCGGGGAGCTGTTTTTT
TRBD2,-,TRBJ2-1,TRBV19,CASSRPGLAVSEQFF,TGTGCCAGTAGTAGACCGGGACTAGCGGTCAGCGAGCAGTTCTTC
TRBD2,-,TRBJ2-1,TRBV18,CASSPQSGLKNEQFF,TGTGCCAGCTCACCACAATCGGGACTAAAAAATGAGCAGTTCTTC
TRBD1,once,TRBJ1-3,TRBV5-5,CASSLFGDRGFLASGNTIYF,TGTGCCAGCAGCTTGTTCGGGGACAGGGGATTTCTCGCCTCTGGAAACACCATATATTTT
TRBD1,-,TRBJ1-5,TRBV19,CASSKTGSQPQHF,TGTGCCAGTAGTAAGACAGGGAGCCAGCCCCAGCATTTT
-,few,TRBJ1-3,TRBV7-2,CASSLAVGGAGNTIYF,TGTGCCAGCAGCTTAGCTGTTGGGGGCGCTGGAAACACCATATATTTT
-,-,TRBJ2-2,TRBV9,CASSVIQGLNTGELFF,TGTGCCAGCAGCGTAATTCAGGGGCTTAACACCGGGGAGCTGTTTTTT
-,-,TRBJ2-3,TRBV5-1,CASSTNRGLTDTQYF,TGCGCCAGCAGCACAAACAGGGGACTCACAGATACGCAGTATTTT
-,-,TRBJ1-6,TRBV2,CARGTRRDGSPLHF,TGTGCCAGGGGTACGCGGAGGGATGGATCACCCCTCCACTTT
TRBD2,once,TRBJ2-1,TRBV19,CASSSGGAFNEQFF,TGTGCCAGTAGTAGCGGGGGGGCTTTTAATGAGCAGTTCTTC
-,-,TRBJ1-4,TRBV7-2,CASSLYSTNEKLFF,TGTGCCAGCAGCTTATATTCAACTAATGAAAAACTGTTTTTT
TRBD1,-,TRBJ1-1,TRBV18,CASSPTGGMNTEAFF,TGTGCCAGCTCACCTACAGGGGGCATGAACACTGAAGCTTTCTTT
TRBD2,-,TRBJ2-1,TRBV15,CATSRAWSGGGVYNEQFF,TGTGCCACCAGCAGAGCCTGGTCGGGCGGGGGGGTCTACAATGAGCAGTTCTTC
-,once,TRBJ2-5,TRBV3-1/TRBV3-2,CASSQYGVGETQYF,TGTGCCAGCAGCCAATACGGGGTCGGGGAGACCCAGTACTTC
TRBD1,-,TRBJ2-2,TRBV18,CASSTRRTGPTGELFF,TGTGCCAGCTCAACTCGGAGGACAGGGCCCACCGGGGAGCTGTTTTTT
TRBD1,-,TRBJ2-3,TRBV18,CASSQDRGADTQYF,TGTGCCAGCTCACAAGACAGGGGTGCAGATACGCAGTATTTT
TRBD1,-,TRBJ1-2,TRBV6-1,CASSDPRERQGENYGYTF,TGTGCCAGCAGTGACCCCAGGGAGAGACAGGGTGAGAACTATGGCTACACCTTC
-,-,TRBJ1-5,TRBV5-1,CASSREPSNQPQHF,TGCGCCAGCAGCCGGGAGCCCAGCAATCAGCCCCAGCATTTT
-,-,TRBJ2-7,TRBV2,CASKGKEVAYEQYF,TGTGCCAGCAAAGGCAAGGAGGTGGCCTACGAGCAGTACTTC
TRBD1,-,TRBJ1-1,TRBV19,CASRTDRGAEAFF,TGTGCCAGTAGGACGGACAGGGGAGCTGAAGCTTTCTTT
TRBD1,-,TRBJ2-7,TRBV11-3,CASSRRTGTSYEQYF,TGTGCCAGCAGCCGACGGACAGGCACCTCCTACGAGCAGTACTTC
-,-,TRBJ2-3,TRBV7-2,CASSSEGVGRGTDTQYF,TGTGCCAGCAGCTCCGAGGGGGTGGGCCGCGGCACAGATACGCAGTATTTT
TRBD1,-,TRBJ2-7,TRBV19,CASSIMGQGAYEQYF,TGTGCCAGTAGTATAATGGGACAGGGGGCCTACGAGCAGTACTTC
-,-,TRBJ1-6,TRBV19,CASSIGGGFFSSYNSPLHF,TGTGCCAGTAGTATAGGCGGCGGATTTTTTAGCTCCTATAATTCACCCCTCCACTTT
-,-,TRBJ1-1,TRBV12-3/TRBV12-4,CASRRTANTEAFF,TGTGCCAGCAGAAGGACAGCTAACACTGAAGCTTTCTTT
-,-,TRBJ2-6,TRBV19,CASSLDSVGANVLTF,TGTGCCAGTAGCCTGGACTCGGTCGGGGCCAACGTCCTGACTTTC
-,-,TRBJ2-1,TRBV2,CASSKTALLYNEQFF,TGTGCCAGCAGTAAGACAGCTCTTCTCTACAATGAGCAGTTCTTC
TRBD1,-,TRBJ1-6,TRBV7-2,CASSSDRENNSPLHF,TGTGCCAGCAGCTCAGACAGGGAAAATAATTCACCCCTCCACTTT
-,-,TRBJ2-3,TRBV28,CASSLYSRGHTDTQYF,TGTGCCAGCAGTTTATATTCGCGGGGCCACACAGATACGCAGTATTTT
TRBD1,-,TRBJ2-1,TRBV10-1,CASSRDSSYNEQFF,TGCGCCAGCAGCCGGGACAGTTCCTACAATGAGCAGTTCTTC
TRBD2,-,TRBJ2-7,TRBV9,CASSAASGGSYEQYF,TGTGCCAGCAGCGCTGCTAGCGGGGGGTCCTACGAGCAGTACTTC